This TCR beta chain was sequenced for a study of T-cell memory formation after mild COVID-19. Study-wide background: There were largely donor-specific TCR clusters. Findings of the study overall: Day 15 to 85 contracting clones showed balanced CD4/CD8; day 15 to 37 expanders favored CD4+. Chiefly within CM and EM were the contracting CD4+ clones; CD8+ ones were within EMRA.

As regards this clonotype: No antigen is known for it.

Germline loops: CDR1 LNHNV, CDR2 YYDKDF (reference sequence). This CDR3 has 15 amino acids. Deletions cut 0 bases from V and 5 bases from J, with 13 bases between. From the 5' RACE reads, TCRdb called clonotypes with MiXCR, one entry per CDR3 protein. The sample records hundreds of thousands of distinct CDR3 sequences, around 27% being singletons. The TCR originated in an adult woman who had mild COVID-19 (a few samples of this study predate the infection). Cell type and time point are not known. This chain uses TRBV15 with TRBJ2-5; D unresolved. Material: PBMCs or a T cell subset sorted from them (not recorded which). CDR3 sequence: CATSRDRASMETQYF. CDR3 sequence (DNA): TGTGCCACCAGCAGAGATAGGGCTAGTATGGAGACCCAGTACTTC.